The source of this T cell receptor (beta chain) is a study of blood T cell repertoires in COVID-19. The repertoire was sequenced with immunoSEQ multiplex PCR; TCRdb's copy has only in-frame clones and lacks some. This table holds roughly 240,000 clones, roughly 85% found once. Donors were grouped by their self-reported clinical history. In germline, CDR1 is KGHSH, CDR2 LQKENI. The CDR3 sequence is 15 residues long. V dropped 3 bases and J dropped 0 bases, with 12 bases sitting between them. The rearrangement uses TRBV18 and TRBJ2-7; D possibly corresponds to TRBD1 (6 bases). The specimen was PBMCs or T cells enriched from blood (not recorded which). The TCR comes from a woman between 50 and 59 years old with acute COVID-19. CDR3 loop: CASSPGQRSSYEQYF. CDR3 in DNA: TGTGCCAGCTCACCCGGACAGAGGAGCTCCTACGAGCAGTACTTC. Filled out from reference TRBV18 and TRBJ2-7, the complete variable domain reads NAGVMQNPRHLVRRRGQEARLRCSPMKGHSHVYWYRQLPEEGLKFMVYLQKENIIDESGMPKERFSAEFPKEGPSILRIQQVVRGDSAAYFCASSPGQRSSYEQYFGPGTRLTVT.